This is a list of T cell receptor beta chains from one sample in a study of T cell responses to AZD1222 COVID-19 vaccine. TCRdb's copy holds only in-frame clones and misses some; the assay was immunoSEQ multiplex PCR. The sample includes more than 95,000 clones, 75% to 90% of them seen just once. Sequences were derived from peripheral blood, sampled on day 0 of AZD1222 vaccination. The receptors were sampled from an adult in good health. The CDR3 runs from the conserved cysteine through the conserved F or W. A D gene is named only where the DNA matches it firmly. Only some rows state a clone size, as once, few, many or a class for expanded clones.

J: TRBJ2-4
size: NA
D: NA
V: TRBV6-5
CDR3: CASSLIAKNIQYF
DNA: TGTGCCAGCAGTCTCATAGCCAAAAACATTCAGTACTTC

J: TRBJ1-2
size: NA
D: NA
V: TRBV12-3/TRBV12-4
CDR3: CASSEGVYGYTF
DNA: TGTGCCAGCAGCGAGGGGGTCTATGGCTACACCTTC

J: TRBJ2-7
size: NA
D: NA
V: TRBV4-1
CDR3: CASSQEVGRGYEQYF
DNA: TGCGCCAGCAGCCAAGAAGTCGGCAGGGGCTACGAGCAGTACTTC

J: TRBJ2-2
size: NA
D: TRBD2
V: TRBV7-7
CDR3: CASSPIGGGAALGELFF
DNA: TGTGCCAGCAGCCCCATCGGCGGGGGGGCAGCCTTGGGGGAGCTGTTTTTT

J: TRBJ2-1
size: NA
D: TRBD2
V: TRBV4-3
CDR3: CASSQGVGERETYNEQFF
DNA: TGCGCCAGCAGCCAGGGGGTTGGGGAGCGGGAGACCTACAATGAGCAGTTCTTC

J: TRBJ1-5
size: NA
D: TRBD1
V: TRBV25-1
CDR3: CASSAWDSATTNQPQHF
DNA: TGTGCCAGCAGTGCCTGGGACAGCGCCACAACCAATCAGCCCCAGCATTTT

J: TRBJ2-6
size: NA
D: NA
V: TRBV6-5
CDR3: CASSPGQFGANVLTF
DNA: TGTGCCAGCAGCCCCGGACAGTTCGGGGCCAACGTCCTGACTTTC

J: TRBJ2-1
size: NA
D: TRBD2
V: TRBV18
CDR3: CASSPPAGGAGNEQFF
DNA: TGTGCCAGCTCACCACCGGCCGGGGGGGCTGGGAATGAGCAGTTCTTC

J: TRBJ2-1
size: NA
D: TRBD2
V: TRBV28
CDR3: CASLIFSGGTYNEQFF
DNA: TGTGCCAGCCTCATCTTTAGCGGGGGGACCTACAATGAGCAGTTCTTC

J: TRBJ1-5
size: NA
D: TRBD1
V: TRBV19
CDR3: CASKGTVTYSNQPQHF
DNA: TGTGCCAGTAAGGGGACAGTTACTTATAGCAATCAGCCCCAGCATTTT

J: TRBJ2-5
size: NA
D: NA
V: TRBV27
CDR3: CASSIRDQETQYF
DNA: TGTGCCAGCAGTATTCGGGACCAAGAGACCCAGTACTTC

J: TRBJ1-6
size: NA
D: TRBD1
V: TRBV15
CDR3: CATSRTWTGGRNSPLHF
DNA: TGTGCCACCAGCAGAACCTGGACAGGGGGTAGGAATTCACCCCTCCACTTT

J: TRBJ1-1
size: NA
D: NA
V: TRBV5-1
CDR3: CASRLGTGDTEAFF
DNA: TGCGCCAGCAGACTCGGGACCGGCGACACTGAAGCTTTCTTT

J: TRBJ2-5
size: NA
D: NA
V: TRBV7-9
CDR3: CASSLAGETQYF
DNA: TGTGCCAGCAGCTTAGCGGGAGAGACCCAGTACTTC

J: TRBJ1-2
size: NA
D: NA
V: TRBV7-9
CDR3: CASSSGGGDYGYTF
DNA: TGTGCCAGCAGCTCGGGCGGGGGGGACTATGGCTACACCTTC

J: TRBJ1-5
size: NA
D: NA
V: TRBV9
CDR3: CASSRQPDRNQPQHF
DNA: TGTGCCAGCTCGAGGCAGCCCGATCGCAATCAGCCCCAGCATTTT

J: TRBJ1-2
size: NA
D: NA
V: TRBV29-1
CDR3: CSVGADYGYTF
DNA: TGCAGCGTTGGGGCAGACTATGGCTACACCTTC

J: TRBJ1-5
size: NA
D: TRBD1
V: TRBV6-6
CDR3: CASSPPGQANQPQHF
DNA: TGTGCCAGCAGTCCCCCGGGACAGGCAAATCAGCCCCAGCATTTT

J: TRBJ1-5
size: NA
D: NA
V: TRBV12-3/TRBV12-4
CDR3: CASSSGEGQPQHF
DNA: TGTGCCAGCAGTTCAGGGGAGGGTCAGCCCCAGCATTTT

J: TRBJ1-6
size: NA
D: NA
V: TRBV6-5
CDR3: CASSNLQESPLHF
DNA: TGTGCCAGCAGCAACCTTCAGGAGTCACCCCTCCACTTT

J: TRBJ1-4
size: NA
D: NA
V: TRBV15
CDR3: CATSRDRRVQNEKLFF
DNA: TGTGCCACCAGCAGAGATCGGAGGGTACAGAATGAAAAACTGTTTTTT

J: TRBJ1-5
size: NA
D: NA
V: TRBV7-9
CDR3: CASSSRDNQPQHF
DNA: TGTGCCAGCAGTTCCAGGGACAATCAGCCCCAGCATTTT

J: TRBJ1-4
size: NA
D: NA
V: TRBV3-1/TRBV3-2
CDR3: CASSHRGGNEKLFF
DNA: TGTGCCAGCAGCCACAGGGGAGGGAATGAAAAACTGTTTTTT

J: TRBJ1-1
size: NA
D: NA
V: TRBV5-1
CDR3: CASSLQGIDAEAFF
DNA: TGCGCCAGCAGCCTACAGGGTATAGACGCTGAAGCTTTCTTT

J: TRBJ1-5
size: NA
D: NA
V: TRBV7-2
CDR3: CASSFSADGQPQHF
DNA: TGTGCCAGCAGCTTTTCCGCAGACGGGCAGCCCCAGCATTTT

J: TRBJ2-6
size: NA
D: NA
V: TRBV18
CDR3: CASSLTGANVLTF
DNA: TGTGCCAGCTCACTGACTGGGGCCAACGTCCTGACTTTC

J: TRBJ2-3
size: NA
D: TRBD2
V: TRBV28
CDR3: CASSSGLAGNTDTQYF
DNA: TGTGCCAGCAGTTCAGGACTAGCGGGGAACACAGATACGCAGTATTTT

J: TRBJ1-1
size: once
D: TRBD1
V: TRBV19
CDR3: CASSLLGKQGAGNTEAFF
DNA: TGTGCCAGTAGCCTCCTCGGGAAACAGGGGGCGGGAAACACTGAAGCTTTCTTT

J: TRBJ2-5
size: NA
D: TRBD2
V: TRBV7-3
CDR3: CASSRLAGVETQYF
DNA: TGTGCCAGCAGCCGACTAGCGGGAGTTGAGACCCAGTACTTC

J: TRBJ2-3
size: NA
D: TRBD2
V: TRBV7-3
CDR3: CASSSGAGGLADTQYF
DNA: TGTGCCAGCAGCTCCGGAGCGGGAGGGCTTGCAGATACGCAGTATTTT

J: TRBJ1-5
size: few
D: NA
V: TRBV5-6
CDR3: CASSLAMGRDNQPQHF
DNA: TGTGCCAGCAGCTTGGCCATGGGCAGAGACAATCAGCCCCAGCATTTT